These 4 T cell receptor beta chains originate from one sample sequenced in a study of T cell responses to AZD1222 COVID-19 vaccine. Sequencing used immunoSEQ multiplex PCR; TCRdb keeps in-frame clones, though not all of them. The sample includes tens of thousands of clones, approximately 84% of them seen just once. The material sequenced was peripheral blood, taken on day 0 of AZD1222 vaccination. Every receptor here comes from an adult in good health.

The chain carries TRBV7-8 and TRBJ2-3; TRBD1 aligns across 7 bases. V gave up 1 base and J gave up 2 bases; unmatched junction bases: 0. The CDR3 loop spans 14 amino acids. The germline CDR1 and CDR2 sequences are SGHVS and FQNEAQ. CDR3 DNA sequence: TGTGCCAGCAGCTTAGAGGGGGCCACAGATACGCAGTATTTT. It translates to CASSLEGATDTQYF.

The CDR3 bases are TGTGCCAGCAGCTTACCAAGGCAACTAGCGGGGTTTTTCGCTGAGCAGTACTTC. Its protein is CASSLPRQLAGFFAEQYF. The chain couples TRBV7-9 to TRBJ2-7; 10 positions agree with TRBD2. Trimming at V came to 2 bases and at J to 7 bases, leaving 17 bases not matched to a gene. The germline V gene has CDR1 SEHNR and CDR2 FQNEAQ (reference sequence). The CDR3 contains 18 residues. Full variable domain (missing parts from reference TRBV7-9 and TRBJ2-7): DTGVSQNPRHKITKRGQNVTFRCDPISEHNRLYWYRQTLGQGPEFLTYFQNEAQLEKSRLLSDRFSAERPKGSFSTLEIQRTEQGDSAMYLCASSLPRQLAGFFAEQYFGPGTRLTVT.

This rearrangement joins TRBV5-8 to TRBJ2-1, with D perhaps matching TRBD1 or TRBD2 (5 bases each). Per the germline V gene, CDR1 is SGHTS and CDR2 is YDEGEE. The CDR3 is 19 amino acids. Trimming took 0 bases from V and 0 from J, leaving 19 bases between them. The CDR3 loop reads CASSLELLRGLSSYNEQFF. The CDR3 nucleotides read TGTGCCAGCAGCTTGGAGCTCCTCCGGGGCTTAAGCTCCTACAATGAGCAGTTCTTC.

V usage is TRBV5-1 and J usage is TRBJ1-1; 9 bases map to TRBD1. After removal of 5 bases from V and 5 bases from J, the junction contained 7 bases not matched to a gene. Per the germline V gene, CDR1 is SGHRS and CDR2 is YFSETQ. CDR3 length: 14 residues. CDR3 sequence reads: CASSPGTGWTEAFF. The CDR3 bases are TGCGCCAGCAGTCCCGGGACAGGGTGGACTGAAGCTTTCTTT.